A selection of T cell receptor beta chains follows, all from one sample in a study of healthy donors' naive CD4 and CD8 T cells. TCRdb fed the reads into MiXCR, producing one record per CDR3 protein. The sample shows around 200,000 distinct CDR3 sequences, around three quarters of them seen only once. What was sequenced was naive CD4+ and CD8+ T cells sorted from blood, pooled from several donors. These receptors were taken from a pool of human donors in good health; the sample pools cells from several healthy donors. Each CDR3 is given with its conserved first and last residue. The D gene is left open where the match is weak. A row's size may be missing; if present it is once, few, many or a size class.

v_call	d_call	j_call	clone_size	cdr3_nt	cdr3_aa
TRBV29-1	TRBD1	TRBJ1-2	NA	TGCAGCGTTGAATCCGCGGACAGGAGCCATGGCTACACCTTC	CSVESADRSHGYTF
TRBV19	NA	TRBJ1-2	NA	TGTGCCAGTAGTCCAAGGGACTATGGCTACACCTTC	CASSPRDYGYTF
TRBV18	NA	TRBJ1-2	NA	TGTGCCAGCCATTCACATCCGGGCTATGGCTACACCTTC	CASHSHPGYGYTF
TRBV6-6	NA	TRBJ1-1	NA	TGTGCCAGCCAGGCAGAGAACACTGAAGCTTTCTTT	CASQAENTEAFF
TRBV29-1	TRBD2	TRBJ2-1	few	TGCAGCGGTGAACAATTCAGGACTAGCGGGAGGTTGGGTGAGCAGTTCTTC	CSGEQFRTSGRLGEQFF
TRBV19	NA	TRBJ1-1	NA	TGTGCCACCCAGGACGGGAACACTGAAGCTTTCTTT	CATQDGNTEAFF
TRBV29-1	TRBD1	TRBJ2-1	NA	TGCAGCACTGTTGGGACAGGGTTATACAATGAGCAGTTCTTC	CSTVGTGLYNEQFF
TRBV20-1	TRBD1	TRBJ2-7	NA	TGCAGTGCTAGAGATCCGACAGGGCCTGACTACGAGCAGTACTTC	CSARDPTGPDYEQYF
TRBV29-1	NA	TRBJ2-7	few	TGCAGCGTCACCGAAGGGTACGAGCAGTACTTC	CSVTEGYEQYF
TRBV10-3	NA	TRBJ2-1	NA	TGTGCCATCAGTGCCACTTCGAGACGGAGCTCCTACAATGAGCAGTTCTTC	CAISATSRRSSYNEQFF
TRBV6-1	TRBD1	TRBJ2-7	NA	TGTGCCAGCAGGTGGGACAGGGTGAGCGAGCAGTACTTC	CASRWDRVSEQYF
TRBV2	NA	TRBJ2-7	NA	TGTGCCAGCACTGGGCCCGACGATTCCTACGAGCAGTACTTC	CASTGPDDSYEQYF
TRBV6-5	NA	TRBJ2-5	NA	TGTGCCAGCAGTTATCCCGGACAGTTCCAAGAGACCCAGTACTTC	CASSYPGQFQETQYF
TRBV29-1	NA	TRBJ2-1	few	TGCAGCGTTAAATCCACCGTTGCGGGGTACAATGAGCAGTTCTTC	CSVKSTVAGYNEQFF
TRBV5-1	NA	TRBJ1-1	NA	TGCGCCAGCAGCTTGGGAGGCAGGACCAACACTGAAGCTTTCTTT	CASSLGGRTNTEAFF
TRBV29-1	NA	TRBJ2-1	NA	TGCAGCACCCGACAGACTGATTACAATGAGCAGTTCTTC	CSTRQTDYNEQFF
TRBV27	NA	TRBJ2-1	NA	TGTGCCAGCAGCTATATTGAGGGCGGGGTAAGTGAGCAGTTCTTC	CASSYIEGGVSEQFF
TRBV30	TRBD1	TRBJ2-3	NA	TGTGCCTGGCGACAGGGGGCCACAGATACGCAGTATTTT	CAWRQGATDTQYF
TRBV6-5	NA	TRBJ2-5	NA	TGTGCCAGCGGAGGGGCGGTAGAGACCCAGTACTTC	CASGGAVETQYF
TRBV6-1	NA	TRBJ1-1	once	TGTGCCAGCAGTGATATCAGGGAAGCTTTCTTT	CASSDIREAFF
TRBV11-2	TRBD1	TRBJ2-1	NA	TGTGCCAGCAGCCTAACAGGGGGCGGATACAATGAGCAGTTCTTC	CASSLTGGGYNEQFF
TRBV14	NA	TRBJ2-2	NA	TGTGCCAGCAGCCCGACAGGAAACACCGGGGAGCTGTTTTTT	CASSPTGNTGELFF
TRBV18	NA	TRBJ1-1	NA	TGTGCCAGCTCACCAAACCGGGACACTGAAGCTTTCTTT	CASSPNRDTEAFF
TRBV27	NA	TRBJ1-1	NA	TGTGCCAGCAGTTTATCCCGGGGACGGACTGAAGCTTTCTTT	CASSLSRGRTEAFF
TRBV20-1	TRBD1	TRBJ2-7	NA	TGCAGTGCTAGAGGACACCGGGACAGGGTTTACGAGCAGTACTTC	CSARGHRDRVYEQYF
TRBV20-1	NA	TRBJ1-2	NA	TGCAGTGCTAGAGATAGCCGGGACTATGGCTACACCTTC	CSARDSRDYGYTF
TRBV29-1	NA	TRBJ2-5	NA	TGCAGCGTTGTGTTTAACACAGAGACCCAGTACTTC	CSVVFNTETQYF
TRBV29-1	NA	TRBJ2-1	NA	TGCAGCGTTGAAGATCCTAAAGGATCCCCCCCGAGCTCCTACAATGAGCAGTTCTTC	CSVEDPKGSPPSSYNEQFF
TRBV29-1	NA	TRBJ2-3	NA	TGCAGCGTTGATTGGGGGAGGAGGACAGATACGCAGTATTTT	CSVDWGRRTDTQYF
TRBV29-1	NA	TRBJ1-2	NA	TGCAGCGTTGTAAAGGGCCTGGGGAACTATGGCTACACCTTC	CSVVKGLGNYGYTF
TRBV20-1	NA	TRBJ1-5	few	TGCAGTGCCTGGACTGGAGGTCAGCCCCAGCATTTT	CSAWTGGQPQHF
TRBV11-2	NA	TRBJ2-7	NA	TGTGCCAGCAGCTTCGCGTTTTATGGACGCTACTACGAGCAGTACTTC	CASSFAFYGRYYEQYF
TRBV29-1	NA	TRBJ2-1	once	TGCAGCGTTCTTTCCCCAATACCATGGTCCTACAATGAGCAGTTCTTC	CSVLSPIPWSYNEQFF
TRBV4-1	NA	TRBJ2-1	NA	TGCGCCAGCAGCCAAGAGCCGGGACGGCAGGGGAATGAGCAGTTCTTC	CASSQEPGRQGNEQFF
TRBV30	NA	TRBJ1-2	NA	TGTGCCTGGGTAGCGGGGTTAAGCAACTATGGCTACACCTTC	CAWVAGLSNYGYTF
TRBV6-5	TRBD2	TRBJ2-2	once	TGTGCCAGCAGTTACTCGAGACTAGCGGGTTACACCGGGGAGCTGTTTTTT	CASSYSRLAGYTGELFF
TRBV12-3/TRBV12-4	TRBD1	TRBJ1-6	NA	TGTGCCAGCAGTGCACAGGGGGGAGGTAGTTCACCCCTCCACTTT	CASSAQGGGSSPLHF
TRBV15	NA	TRBJ2-3	NA	TGTGCCACCAGCAGAGACCCGGAAGATACGCAGTATTTT	CATSRDPEDTQYF
TRBV11-1	NA	TRBJ2-7	NA	TGTGCCAGCAGCTTAATCCCCCGAGTGGGTGGCGAGCAGTACTTC	CASSLIPRVGGEQYF
TRBV29-1	TRBD1	TRBJ2-7	few	TGCAGCGTTGAACTGACAGGGGGACCCTACGAGCAGTACTTC	CSVELTGGPYEQYF
TRBV29-1	NA	TRBJ2-3	NA	TGCAGCGTTGACAGGGCCGCCACAGATACGCAGTATTTT	CSVDRAATDTQYF
TRBV5-1	NA	TRBJ1-1	NA	TGCGCCAGCAACTCAAGAGAGGAAGTAGGCACTGAAGCTTTCTTT	CASNSREEVGTEAFF
TRBV5-6	NA	TRBJ2-7	few	TGTGCCAGCAGCTTGGATTGGTCTGTAAGCGAGCAGTACTTC	CASSLDWSVSEQYF
TRBV29-1	TRBD1	TRBJ1-1	NA	TGCAGCGTTGAAGACCGGACAGGGGCTAACACTGAAGCTTTCTTT	CSVEDRTGANTEAFF
TRBV29-1	NA	TRBJ2-7	NA	TGCAGCGTTGTGGGACTTACCACCTACGAGCAGTACTTC	CSVVGLTTYEQYF